These T cell receptor beta chains were read from a single sample in a study of blood T cell repertoires in COVID-19. The method was immunoSEQ multiplex PCR; TCRdb's version includes in-frame clones alone and lacks a portion of them. The sample carries some 350,000 clones, 65% to 85% recorded once. Sequences were obtained from peripheral blood. These receptors came from a man aged 30 to 45 with active or convalescent COVID-19. The CDR3 runs from the conserved cysteine through the conserved F or W. The D gene is left open where the match is weak. Only part of the rows carry a size: once, few, many, or a class if the clone is expanded.

j_gene	len	d_gene	v_gene	abundance	CDR3nt	CDR3aa
TRBJ1-1	11	NA	TRBV20-1	NA	TGCAGGGGGACTTCTGATTTGAGAGCTTTCTTT	CRGTSDLRAFF
TRBJ1-3	14	NA	TRBV25-1	NA	TGTGCCAGCAGTGTGCCAGGGGCTGGAAACACCATATATTTT	CASSVPGAGNTIYF
TRBJ2-7	15	TRBD2	TRBV28	NA	TGTGCCAGCAGTCCCCGGGGTAGCGGGATCTACGAGCAGTACTTC	CASSPRGSGIYEQYF
TRBJ1-5	16	NA	TRBV15	NA	TGTGCCACCAGCAGATTCGGGGACTTTAGCAATCAGCCCCAGCATTTT	CATSRFGDFSNQPQHF
TRBJ1-1	13	NA	TRBV27	NA	TGTGCCAGCAGTTTACAGGGTAGGGTTGAAGCTTTCTTT	CASSLQGRVEAFF
TRBJ1-5	15	NA	TRBV4-3	NA	TGCGCCAGCAGCCAAGAACGTCAGCCTAGGAAGCCCCAGCATTTT	CASSQERQPRKPQHF
TRBJ1-5	13	NA	TRBV20-1	NA	TGCAGTGCTAGTCAGAGGGCTAATCAGCCCCAGCATTTT	CSASQRANQPQHF
TRBJ2-2	15	TRBD1	TRBV30	NA	TGTGCCTGGAGTGTTGGGACAGGGATTACCGGGGAGCTGTTTTTT	CAWSVGTGITGELFF
TRBJ1-1	13	TRBD1	TRBV19	NA	TGTGCCAGTAGGGGGGACAGGGACACTGAAGCTTTCTTT	CASRGDRDTEAFF
TRBJ1-3	17	NA	TRBV19	NA	TGTGCCAGTACCCCAGGGTTAGGCACCGCCTCTGGAAACACCATATATTTT	CASTPGLGTASGNTIYF
TRBJ1-4	12	TRBD1	TRBV28	NA	TGTGCCAGTCGACAGGGTCTCGAAAAACTGTTTTTT	CASRQGLEKLFF
TRBJ2-2	15	NA	TRBV5-1	NA	TGCGCCAGCAGCTTGCTCTCGGGGGACACCGGGGAGCTGTTTTTT	CASSLLSGDTGELFF
TRBJ2-5	13	TRBD2	TRBV5-5	NA	TGTGCCAGCAGCTGGGGAGGGGAAGAGACCCAGTACTTC	CASSWGGEETQYF
TRBJ1-4	16	NA	TRBV3-1/TRBV3-2	NA	TGTGCCAGCAGCCAAGATAGAACTGCAACTAATGAAAAACTGTTTTTT	CASSQDRTATNEKLFF
TRBJ2-1	16	NA	TRBV5-5	few	TGTGCCAGCAGCTTGGACTGGGGCGGTGGTTACAATGAGCAGTTCTTC	CASSLDWGGGYNEQFF
TRBJ1-2	13	NA	TRBV30	NA	TGTGCCTGGAGTGTCAGAGGTGCGAGTGGCTACACCTTC	CAWSVRGASGYTF
TRBJ2-3	16	TRBD2	TRBV9	NA	TGTGCCAGCAGCGGGAGCGGGGGGGCATCCACAGATACGCAGTATTTT	CASSGSGGASTDTQYF
TRBJ2-6	15	NA	TRBV6-5	NA	TGTGCCAGCAGTTACTCAGGGGCTGGGGCCAACGTCCTGACTTTC	CASSYSGAGANVLTF
TRBJ2-7	15	TRBD1	TRBV19	NA	TGTGCCAGTAGTATAGTAGGACAGGGGTCCTACGAGCAGTACTTC	CASSIVGQGSYEQYF
TRBJ1-4	14	TRBD1	TRBV28	NA	TGTGCCAGCAGCCCGGGACAGCCACCCGAAAAACTGTTTTTT	CASSPGQPPEKLFF
TRBJ2-7	15	NA	TRBV27	few	TGTGCCAGCAGTACTGACGGGGTCCCTACCTACGAGCAGTACTTC	CASSTDGVPTYEQYF
TRBJ1-1	14	NA	TRBV19	NA	TGTGCCAGTAGTATGGAGGGGCTTAACACTGAAGCTTTCTTT	CASSMEGLNTEAFF
TRBJ2-7	14	NA	TRBV5-1	NA	TGCGCCAGCAGCTTGGCAGGACAACTGTACGAGCAGTACTTC	CASSLAGQLYEQYF
TRBJ2-2	15	NA	TRBV28	NA	TGTGCCAGCAGTTTACCCCTCGGGGGTGCCGGGGAGCTGTTTTTT	CASSLPLGGAGELFF
TRBJ1-3	16	NA	TRBV7-9	NA	TGTGCCAGCAGCTTAGGGGCCTTTATCTCTGGAAACACCATATATTTT	CASSLGAFISGNTIYF
TRBJ2-2	13	NA	TRBV14	NA	TGTGCCAGCAGCCATAGCCATACCGGGGAGCTGTTTTTT	CASSHSHTGELFF
TRBJ2-1	12	TRBD1	TRBV10-2	NA	TGCGCCAGCAGCTCGACAGGGATGGGGCAGTTCTTC	CASSSTGMGQFF
TRBJ1-2	14	NA	TRBV7-9	NA	TGTGCCAGCACTACAGGCGGGGGGCAATATGGCTACACCTTC	CASTTGGGQYGYTF
TRBJ1-2	12	NA	TRBV10-3	few	TGTGCCATCAGTGAGTCAGGGGCTGGCTACACCTTC	CAISESGAGYTF
TRBJ1-5	15	NA	TRBV23-1	NA	TGCGCCAGCAGTCAAAGACAGAGAGAGAATCAGCCCCAGCATTTT	CASSQRQRENQPQHF
TRBJ2-1	12	TRBD1	TRBV7-3	NA	TGTGCCAGCAGCCTAGACAGGGAACAGCAGTTCTTC	CASSLDREQQFF
TRBJ2-7	13	TRBD2	TRBV3-1/TRBV3-2	NA	TGTGCCAGCAGCCTGTCGAGGGAGGGCGAGCAGTACTTC	CASSLSREGEQYF
TRBJ2-7	14	TRBD2	TRBV28	NA	TGTGCCAGCTCCAGACTAGCGGGAAGGCCCGAGCAGTACTTC	CASSRLAGRPEQYF
TRBJ1-6	14	TRBD1	TRBV6-5	NA	TGTGCCAGCAGGTGGGACAGCAATAATTCACCCCTCCACTTT	CASRWDSNNSPLHF
TRBJ1-2	14	NA	TRBV6-5	NA	TGTGCCAGCAGCCGGCAAGGGGGGGATTATGGCTACACCTTC	CASSRQGGDYGYTF
TRBJ2-1	15	TRBD2	TRBV7-9	NA	TGTGCCAGCAGCTTAGCACTAGCGGGATACAATGAGCAGTTCTTC	CASSLALAGYNEQFF
TRBJ1-5	13	NA	TRBV13	NA	TGTGCCAGCAGCCCAGGGGAGATGCAGCCCCAGCATTTT	CASSPGEMQPQHF
TRBJ2-1	18	TRBD2	TRBV7-3	NA	TGTGCCAGCAGCTTAGGGCCTAGCGGGAGGGGAAGCCCGAATGAGCAGTTCTTC	CASSLGPSGRGSPNEQFF
TRBJ1-1	13	TRBD1	TRBV6-5	NA	TGTGCCAGCAGTCTCGGACAGGACACTGAAGCTTTCTTT	CASSLGQDTEAFF
TRBJ2-3	10	NA	TRBV20-1	NA	TGCAGTGCTATAATAGATACGCAGTATTTT	CSAIIDTQYF